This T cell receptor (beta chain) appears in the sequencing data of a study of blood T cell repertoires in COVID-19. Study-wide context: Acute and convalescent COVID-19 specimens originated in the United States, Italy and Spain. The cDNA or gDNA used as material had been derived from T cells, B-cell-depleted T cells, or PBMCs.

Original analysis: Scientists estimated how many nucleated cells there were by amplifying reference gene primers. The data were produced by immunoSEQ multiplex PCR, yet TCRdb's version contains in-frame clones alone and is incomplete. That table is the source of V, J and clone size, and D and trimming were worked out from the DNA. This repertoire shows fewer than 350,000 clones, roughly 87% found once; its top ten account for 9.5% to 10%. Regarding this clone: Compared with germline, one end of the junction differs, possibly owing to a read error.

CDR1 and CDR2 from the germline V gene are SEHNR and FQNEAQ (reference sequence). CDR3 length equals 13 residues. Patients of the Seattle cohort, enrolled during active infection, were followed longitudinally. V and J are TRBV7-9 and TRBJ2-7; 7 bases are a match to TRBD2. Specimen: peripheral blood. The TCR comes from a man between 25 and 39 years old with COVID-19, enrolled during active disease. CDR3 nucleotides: TGTGCCAGCAGCCCACCAATGGGACGGGGGGAATCCTTC. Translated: CASSPPMGRGESF.